Below are 20 T cell receptor beta chains sequenced from a single sample in a study of blood T cell repertoires in COVID-19. Measured with immunoSEQ multiplex PCR; TCRdb has only the in-frame clones, and not every one. Among some 90,000 clones listed, approximately 80% were seen once. Specimen: peripheral blood. The origin of the receptors is a human donor in a cohort sampled during active COVID-19.

The chain uses TRBV6-2 or TRBV6-3 and TRBJ2-4; 12 bases map to TRBD2. The CDR3 contains 17 residues. V was clipped by 5 bases and J by 2 bases; unmatched bases: 7. The germline V gene encodes CDR1 MNHEY and CDR2 SVGEGT. This CDR3 is CASSPGLAGITKNIQYF. The CDR3 DNA follows: TGTGCCAGCAGTCCAGGACTAGCGGGAATAACCAAAAACATTCAGTACTTC.

The sample holds one count of this clone. The V and J genes are TRBV10-3 and TRBJ2-3, with D possibly TRBD2 on 6 matching bases. V was clipped by 3 bases and J by 2 bases, with 12 bases between them. Germline loops: CDR1 ENHRY, CDR2 SYGVKD. The CDR3 consists of 15 residues. CDR3 nucleotides: TGTGCCATCAGTGACTCGCGGGGCTACACAGATACGCAGTATTTT. Its protein product is CAISDSRGYTDTQYF.

The rearrangement joins TRBV24-1 to TRBJ2-7; possibly TRBD2 for D (5 bases). Germline CDR1 reads KGHDR; CDR2 reads SFDVKD. Trimming pared 7 bases from V and 2 bases from J, leaving 11 bases between. The CDR3 has 13 residues. This CDR3 reads CATSPGETYEQYF. CDR3 nucleotides: TGTGCCACCAGCCCCGGGGAGACCTACGAGCAGTACTTC.

J is TRBJ1-4 and V is TRBV18, with TRBD1 identical over 8 bases. Germline assignment: CDR1 KGHSH and CDR2 LQKENI. V gave up 0 bases and J gave up 5 bases; unmatched junction bases: 5. This CDR3 region has 16 residues. CDR3 in DNA: TGTGCCAGCTCACCACCATGGGACAGGACAAATGAAAAACTGTTTTTT. The encoded protein is CASSPPWDRTNEKLFF.

This clone was detected only once. The chain has TRBV2 and TRBJ2-7; maybe TRBD1 (6 bases). Trimming removed 4 bases from V and 1 base from J, with 11 bases in between. Germline V CDR1 and CDR2: SNHLY, FYNNEI. The length of the CDR3 is 14 residues. CDR3 residues: CASSGGTWSYEQYF. CDR3 nucleotide sequence: TGTGCCAGCAGTGGGGGGACATGGTCCTACGAGCAGTACTTC.

In this sample, this clone turned up once. This sequence joins TRBV6-5 and TRBJ1-6; a possible D gene is TRBD1 (5 bases). CDR3 length: 14 amino acids. Germline lookup yields CDR1 MNHEY and CDR2 SVGAGI. Trimming took 11 bases from V and 6 from J, leaving 17 bases between them. CDR3 in amino acids: CASQRGSSNSPLHF. The CDR3 DNA is TGTGCCTCCCAAAGGGGCAGCTCTAATTCACCCCTCCACTTT.

This sequence joins TRBV5-1 and TRBJ1-1, with D uncertain. V lost 3 bases and J lost 2, with 14 bases in between. The CDR3 covers 15 residues. CDR1 is SGHRS, CDR2 YFSETQ, per germline. The CDR3 sequence: CASSSGDGSNTEAFF. In nucleotides, the CDR3 is TGCGCCAGCAGCTCGGGAGACGGGAGTAACACTGAAGCTTTCTTT.

The gene calls are TRBV6-1 and TRBJ1-5, with 7 bases fitting TRBD1. The V and J ends lost 1 base and 3 bases, in that order; junction bases with no gene match: 3. This CDR3 is 15 amino acids long. CDR1 is MNHNS and CDR2 is SASEGT in the germline V gene. The chain's CDR3 is CASSEGTGPNQPQHF. CDR3 DNA sequence: TGTGCCAGCAGTGAAGGGACAGGCCCCAATCAGCCCCAGCATTTT.

The chain is built from TRBV10-2 and TRBJ1-2, with 8 bases that match TRBD1. V lost 6 bases and J lost 3; bases outside the gene matches: 0. The CDR3 spans 12 residues. Germline V gene sequence: CDR1 WSHSY, CDR2 SAAADI. CDR3 nucleotide sequence: TGCGCCAGCAGCAGGGGGCACTATGGCTACACCTTC. Amino acids: CASSRGHYGYTF.

This chain joins TRBV9 and TRBJ1-1, with 9 nucleotides matching TRBD1. The germline gives CDR1 SGDLS, CDR2 YYNGEE. V was clipped by 0 bases and J by 5 bases; unmatched bases: 8. The CDR3 extends over 16 amino acids. The CDR3 region has the DNA TGTGCCAGCAGCGTAGGGACAGGGGAGGGGAAGACTGAAGCTTTCTTT. This encodes CASSVGTGEGKTEAFF.

V gene TRBV6-5 combines with J gene TRBJ2-7; the match to TRBD1 covers 8 bases. Trimming took 6 bases from V and 2 from J; bases not matched to a gene: 9. The germline CDR1 and CDR2 sequences are MNHEY and SVGAGI. The CDR3 length is 15 residues. CDR3 DNA sequence: TGTGCCAGCAGGTCAACAGGGGGTGGCCCCTACGAGCAGTACTTC. Translating gives CASRSTGGGPYEQYF.

The chain combines TRBV6-4 with TRBJ1-2; D is perhaps TRBD1 (6 bases). CDR1 is MRHNA and CDR2 is SNTAGT in the germline V gene. The CDR3 loop spans 15 amino acids. V lost 2 bases and J 2 bases, leaving 12 bases between the germline ends. CDR3 residues: CASSDPRRGNYGYTF. The CDR3, as DNA: TGTGCCAGCAGTGACCCCCGTAGGGGGAACTATGGCTACACCTTC.

The sample holds one count of this clone. The genes are TRBV2 and TRBJ1-1; D is possibly TRBD1 (6 bases). The CDR3 runs 14 residues. Per germline, CDR1 SNHLY and CDR2 FYNNEI. Trimming stripped 7 bases from V and 5 bases from J, with 17 bases between. CDR3 DNA: TGTGCCAGCAAGAGAATAGGGGGGGGGACTGAAGCTTTCTTT. This gives the protein CASKRIGGGTEAFF. Using reference TRBV2 and TRBJ1-1 for the parts outside the CDR3, the full variable domain is EPEVTQTPSHQVTQMGQEVILRCVPISNHLYFYWYRQILGQKVEFLVSFYNNEISEKSEIFDDQFSVERPDGSNFTLKIRSTKLEDSAMYFCASKRIGGGTEAFFGQGTRLTVV.

This chain connects TRBV18 to TRBJ1-2; TRBD1 agrees at 7 bases. This CDR3 spans 15 amino acids. Trimming at V came to 4 bases and at J to 2 bases, leaving 7 bases not matched to a gene. Germline values: CDR1 KGHSH, CDR2 LQKENI. The CDR3 DNA sequence: TGTGCCAGCTCACTATTCGGACAGGTGAACTATGGCTACACCTTC. As protein: CASSLFGQVNYGYTF.

The genes are TRBV5-1 and TRBJ1-1; D perhaps matches TRBD1 (5 bases). Germline-derived CDR1 and CDR2 are SGHRS and YFSETQ. The length of the CDR3 is 11 residues. The ends were cut back, 5 bases at V and 3 bases at J, with 5 bases in the middle. The DNA for the CDR3 is TGCGCCAGCAGAGGGGACACTGAAGCTTTCTTT. Translated, it gives CASRGDTEAFF.

This chain joins TRBV10-3 and TRBJ1-2; weak D call: TRBD1 (5 bases). In germline, CDR1 is ENHRY, CDR2 SYGVKD. There are 11 residues in the CDR3. Between the trimmed V and J ends, which lost 11 bases and 3 bases, there was a span of 10 bases. The CDR3 is CAVGEYYGYTF. The DNA for the CDR3 is TGTGCCGTAGGGGAATACTATGGCTACACCTTC.

V gene TRBV28 combines with J gene TRBJ2-7; TRBD1 is a possible D gene (6 bases). Deletions cut 2 bases from V and 6 bases from J, with 14 bases between. The germline CDR1 and CDR2 sequences are MDHEN and SYDVKM. The CDR3 runs 14 residues. The DNA for the CDR3 is TGTGCCAGCAGTTTAGGGGGCGTACAGGGCGAGCAGTACTTC. It translates to CASSLGGVQGEQYF. Variable domain in full (rest from reference TRBV28 and TRBJ2-7): DVKVTQSSRYLVKRTGEKVFLECVQDMDHENMFWYRQDPGLGLRLIYFSYDVKMKEKGDIPEGYSVSREKKERFSLILESASTNQTSMYLCASSLGGVQGEQYFGPGTRLTVT.

The chain has TRBV7-2 and TRBJ2-7; weak D call: TRBD1 (6 bases). Germline V gene data show CDR1 as SGHTA and CDR2 as FQGNSA. The CDR3 has 15 residues. With 0 bases removed from V and 2 bases from J, the gap between germline ends came to 11 bases. The CDR3 DNA sequence: TGTGCCAGCAGCTTAGCCGGGCAGGGGACCTACGAGCAGTACTTC. Protein product: CASSLAGQGTYEQYF.

This chain uses TRBV9 with TRBJ2-5; D is uncertain. From germline, CDR1 is SGDLS and CDR2 YYNGEE. The CDR3 has 15 amino acids. V gave up 0 bases and J gave up 5 bases, with 14 bases separating them. The CDR3 loop reads CASSVGTSLPETQYF. In nucleotides, the CDR3 is TGTGCCAGCAGCGTAGGTACGTCACTCCCCGAGACCCAGTACTTC.

The genes are TRBV7-3 and TRBJ2-1; 12 nucleotides align to TRBD2. This CDR3 contains 15 residues. CDR1 is SGHTA and CDR2 is FQGTGA in the germline V gene. J gave up 9 bases and V 5 bases, and 8 bases lay outside the gene matches. CDR3 coding DNA: TGTGCCAGCAGCCCCCGACTAGCGGGAGCGGGTGAGCAGTTCTTC. Residues: CASSPRLAGAGEQFF.